The next 32 T cell receptor beta chains were all read from a single sample in a study of T-cell reconstitution after alpha-beta-depleted transplantation in children. A library of TCRbeta sequences, prepared with unique molecular identifiers, was generated. TCRdb called the PCR reads again in MiXCR, with one record for every CDR3 protein. Found here are 900,000 or so distinct CDR3 sequences, roughly 15% of them singletons; the top ten hold 5%. The sample was PBMCs, mostly from graft donor cells, taken 360 days after TCRalphabeta/CD19-depleted stem cell transplant. These receptors were collected from a male patient younger than 18 who had a stem cell transplant for acute lymphoblastic leukemia, so the T cells may come from the graft donor.

The chain uses TRBV7-3 and TRBJ2-1; 9 bases are a match to TRBD2. The germline CDR1 and CDR2 sequences are SGHTA and FQGTGA. The length of the CDR3 is 16 residues. Unmatched junction bases numbered 10, after V lost 2 bases and J lost 8 bases. The CDR3 coding sequence is TGTGCCAGCAGCTTAGAGAGTAGCGGGGGTGGGTATGAGCAGTTCTTC. Protein product: CASSLESSGGGYEQFF.

With regard to this clonotype: Germline and junction disagree at one end, which may indicate a read error. This sequence joins TRBV27 and TRBJ2-1; 11 bases match TRBD1. This CDR3 region has 15 residues. Germline-derived CDR1 and CDR2 are MNHEY and SMNVEV (reference sequence). The CDR3 DNA sequence: TGTGTCAGCAGTTGGGGACAGGGGGTATACAATGAGCAGTTCTTC. Translated, it gives CVSSWGQGVYNEQFF.

J is TRBJ2-7 and V is TRBV5-1; tentatively, D is TRBD2 (6 bases). The germline V gene encodes CDR1 SGHRS and CDR2 YFSETQ. The ends were cut back, 4 bases at V and 3 bases at J, with 17 bases in the middle. The length of the CDR3 is 15 residues. The CDR3 here is CASSPVAGTHYEQYF. DNA for the CDR3: TGCGCCAGCAGCCCCGTGGCGGGGACCCACTACGAGCAGTACTTC.

This chain connects TRBV24-1 to TRBJ2-5; D is possibly TRBD1 (5 bases). Trimming left V 6 bases short and J 1 base short, with 14 bases between. The CDR3 has 15 residues. Germline V gene sequence: CDR1 KGHDR, CDR2 SFDVKD. For the CDR3, the DNA is TGTGCCACCAGTCCTCGGCAGGGAACCCAAGAGACCCAGTACTTC. Amino acids: CATSPRQGTQETQYF.

In this sample, this clonotype turned up many times. The chain uses TRBV7-3 and TRBJ2-1; 15 nucleotides agree with TRBD2. CDR1 is SGHTA and CDR2 is FQGTGA in the germline V gene. J was trimmed by 4 bases and V by 2 bases; bases with no gene match: 9. The CDR3 is 19 residues long. In nucleotides, the CDR3 is TGTGCCAGCAGCTTATCACGGGGGACTAGCGGGAGGACTTACAATGAGCAGTTCTTC. Its translation is CASSLSRGTSGRTYNEQFF.

This clonotype was recorded many times. V usage is TRBV12-3 or TRBV12-4 and J usage is TRBJ2-1; unclear D gene. Trimming removed 1 base from V and 12 bases from J, with 7 bases in between. The CDR3 totals 11 residues. DNA of the CDR3: TGTGCCAGCAGTTTAGGGCTGACGCAGTTCTTC. This sequence encodes CASSLGLTQFF.

This sequence joins TRBV29-1 and TRBJ2-1, with D unresolved. Germline V lookup: CDR1 SQVTM, CDR2 ANQGSEA. The CDR3 is 15 residues long. Trimming took 3 bases from V and 0 from J, leaving 12 bases between them. The CDR3 is CSVDLAPSSYNEQFF. The CDR3 bases are TGCAGCGTTGATCTGGCACCGAGCTCCTACAATGAGCAGTTCTTC.

This chain uses TRBV6-1 with TRBJ2-1; 8 bases agree with TRBD2. Germline V gene data show CDR1 as MNHNS and CDR2 as SASEGT. CDR3 length equals 14 residues. Germline trimming cut 7 bases from V and 9 bases from J; bases unmatched to any gene: 11. The CDR3 sequence: CASIGRGGFGEQFF. In nucleotides, the CDR3 is TGTGCCAGCATCGGGAGGGGGGGGTTCGGTGAGCAGTTCTTC.

This clonotype was found a few times. The chain has TRBV4-1 and TRBJ2-3; 13 bases line up with TRBD2. Trimming cost V 3 bases and J 2 bases; bases outside gene matches: 5. Germline V gene lookup returns CDR1 MGHRA and CDR2 YSYEKL. The CDR3 length is 17 residues. CDR3 coding DNA: TGCGCCAGCAGCCACTCCGGACTAGCGGGGGCCACAGATACGCAGTATTTT. This translates into CASSHSGLAGATDTQYF.

This clonotype was observed at least ten times. V and J are TRBV15 and TRBJ2-3; 8 bases match TRBD2. The CDR3 has 16 amino acids. The J segment lost 2 bases and the V segment lost 0 bases, leaving 4 bases of the junction unmatched. The germline gives CDR1 LNHNV, CDR2 YYDKDF (reference sequence). As DNA, the CDR3 is TGTGCCACCAGCAGAGAGGGGACTAGAGACACAGATACGCAGTATTTT. This codes for CATSREGTRDTDTQYF.

This CDR3 reads CASSVISGNEQFF. CDR3 coding DNA: TGTGCCAGCAGCGTTATATCGGGGAATGAGCAGTTCTTC. This sequence joins TRBV5-5 and TRBJ2-1, with a possible D match to TRBD2 (5 bases). V was trimmed by 4 bases and J by 7 bases, leaving 12 bases between them. This CDR3 comprises 13 residues. Germline V gene sequence: CDR1 SGHKS, CDR2 YYEKEE (reference sequence).

Only a few counts were recorded for this clonotype. The chain recombines TRBV7-2 with TRBJ2-7; 7 bases map to TRBD1. V dropped 2 bases and J dropped 2; count of bases not matched to a gene: 12. CDR3 length: 17 residues. CDR1 is SGHTA and CDR2 is FQGNSA in the germline V gene. The DNA of the CDR3 is TGTGCCAGCAGCTTAACCCGCAGACCCGGGACAGCCTACGAGCAGTACTTC. It is translated as CASSLTRRPGTAYEQYF.

V and J are TRBV27 and TRBJ2-5; 10 positions agree with TRBD2. Germline values: CDR1 MNHEY, CDR2 SMNVEV (reference sequence). The CDR3 sequence is 16 residues long. The junction had 10 bases not matched to a gene; V was cut back by 8 bases and J by 1 base. In nucleotides, the CDR3 is TGTGCCAGCCGACTACTAGCGGGGAATCCCCAAGAGACCCAGTACTTC. Translation: CASRLLAGNPQETQYF.

The chain is built from TRBV20-1 and TRBJ1-1; 8 positions agree with TRBD1. The CDR3 has 15 amino acids. CDR1 is DFQATT and CDR2 is SNEGSKA in the germline V gene (reference sequence). J gave up 3 bases and V 3 bases, and 9 bases lay outside the gene matches. CDR3 amino acids: CSARKSGGTDTEAFF. In DNA form, the CDR3 reads TGCAGTGCTAGGAAGTCAGGGGGCACGGACACTGAAGCTTTCTTT.

V and J are TRBV30 and TRBJ2-5; the match to TRBD1 covers 8 bases. Germline CDR1 and CDR2: GTSNPN and SVGIG (reference sequence). V lost 3 bases, J lost 5 bases, and 20 bases stayed unmatched. This CDR3 comprises 18 residues. The CDR3 DNA reads TGTGCCTGGAGCGGGACTCTCTGGGACAGGCTTCGTTGGGAGACCCAGTACTTC. The encoded protein is CAWSGTLWDRLRWETQYF.

This clonotype was observed at least ten times. V and J are TRBV29-1 and TRBJ1-1; unclear D gene. This CDR3 spans 11 amino acids. The germline CDR1 and CDR2 sequences are SQVTM and ANQGSEA. Trimming took off 7 bases at V and 3 bases at J, with 9 bases between the two ends. The CDR3 DNA is TGCAGCGGGACCGGGTACACTGAAGCTTTCTTT. It codes for CSGTGYTEAFF.

In its sample, this clonotype was seen a few times. The chain couples TRBV7-8 to TRBJ2-5; D call uncertain. Germline CDR1 and CDR2: SGHVS and FQNEAQ. This CDR3 has 15 residues. V was trimmed by 1 base and J by 1 base, leaving 10 bases between them. The CDR3 spells CASSLVDGRQETQYF. CDR3 in DNA: TGTGCCAGCAGCTTAGTTGACGGCCGCCAAGAGACCCAGTACTTC.

This clonotype was counted a few times. This chain links TRBV20-1 with TRBJ2-1; 8 nucleotides align to TRBD1. Germline V gives CDR1 DFQATT, CDR2 SNEGSKA (reference sequence). The V segment lost 3 bases and the J segment 2 bases; nucleotides outside the gene matches: 9. This CDR3 is built from 16 residues. In nucleotides, the CDR3 is TGCAGTGCTAGGGACAGGGACCTCATTACCTACAATGAGCAGTTCTTC. This codes for CSARDRDLITYNEQFF.

This clonotype was recorded many times. The chain carries TRBV12-3 or TRBV12-4 and TRBJ2-7, with D possibly being TRBD1 or TRBD2 (5 bases each). The CDR3 contains 13 residues. Trimming removed 5 bases at V and 0 bases at J, with 8 bases between. The CDR3 region has the DNA TGTGCCAGCAGTGGGGACGGCTCCTACGAGCAGTACTTC. Its protein is CASSGDGSYEQYF.

The chain employs TRBV18 and TRBJ1-5, with D unresolved. Per the germline V gene, CDR1 is KGHSH and CDR2 is LQKENI. This CDR3 contains 13 residues. Trimming left V 8 bases short and J 8 bases short, with 16 bases between. The chain's CDR3 is CASHRGSGEPQHF. The CDR3, as DNA: TGTGCCAGCCACCGGGGATCAGGTGAGCCCCAGCATTTT.

The genes are TRBV6-1 and TRBJ2-1; 10 nucleotides match TRBD2. The V and J ends lost 6 bases and 6 bases, in that order; junction bases with no gene match: 17. This CDR3 spans 18 amino acids. Germline CDR1 and CDR2: MNHNS and SASEGT. The CDR3 DNA reads TGTGCCAGCAGAAGGGGACTTAGTTCTAGCGGGAGAGGCAATGAGCAGTTCTTC. Its protein product is CASRRGLSSSGRGNEQFF.

This clonotype was picked up one time. J is TRBJ2-1 and V is TRBV3-1; D perhaps matches TRBD2 (6 bases). Trimming took off 8 bases at V and 4 bases at J, with 12 bases between the two ends. The CDR3 length is 13 residues. Germline CDR1 reads LGHDT; CDR2 reads YNNKEL (reference sequence). The CDR3 sequence: CASDTSGYNEQFF. Here the CDR3 DNA reads TGTGCCAGCGACACCAGCGGGTACAATGAGCAGTTCTTC.

This clonotype was observed a handful of times. The chain is built from TRBV9 and TRBJ2-7, with TRBD2 identical over 9 bases. The ends lost 0 bases at V and 3 bases at J; junction bases unmatched: 7. CDR1 is SGDLS and CDR2 is YYNGEE in the germline V gene. The length of the CDR3 is 16 residues. This CDR3 reads CASSVGVSSGIYEQYF. The CDR3 bases are TGTGCCAGCAGCGTAGGGGTGTCTAGCGGGATCTACGAGCAGTACTTC.

The chain has TRBV4-1 and TRBJ1-5; D call uncertain. Germline CDR1 and CDR2: MGHRA and YSYEKL. This CDR3 has 15 amino acids. V was shortened by 1 base and J by 4 bases, with 11 bases between the two germline ends. This chain's CDR3 is CASSQGSQFNQPQHF. The CDR3, as DNA: TGCGCCAGCAGCCAAGGGAGCCAGTTTAATCAGCCCCAGCATTTT.

This clonotype occurred many times. V gene TRBV28 combines with J gene TRBJ2-7, with D possibly matching TRBD1 (6 bases). The germline gives CDR1 MDHEN, CDR2 SYDVKM. Between the trimmed V and J ends, which lost 7 bases and 1 base, there was a span of 17 bases. The CDR3 extends over 15 amino acids. This CDR3 reads CASNLQGMASYEQYF. The CDR3 bases are TGTGCCAGCAACCTTCAGGGGATGGCATCCTACGAGCAGTACTTC.

This clonotype was found a few times. J is TRBJ1-1 and V is TRBV27, with 10 bases matching TRBD1. The CDR3 is 16 residues long. The J segment lost 1 base and the V segment lost 5 bases, leaving 7 bases of the junction unmatched. Germline V gives CDR1 MNHEY, CDR2 SMNVEV (reference sequence). The CDR3: CASSPRQGAANTEAFF. As DNA, the CDR3 is TGTGCCAGCAGTCCAAGACAGGGGGCGGCGAACACTGAAGCTTTCTTT.

V is TRBV7-9 and J is TRBJ1-5; D might be TRBD1 (6 bases). With 2 bases removed from V and 6 bases from J, the gap between germline ends came to 17 bases. This CDR3 region has 16 residues. In germline, CDR1 is SEHNR, CDR2 FQNEAQ (reference sequence). The CDR3 DNA reads as TGTGCCAGCAGCTTATGGGTCAGCGGGGGCGCTCAGCCCCAGCATTTT. Residues: CASSLWVSGGAQPQHF.

This clonotype showed up just a few times. The J gene is TRBJ1-1, the V gene TRBV6-1, with D perhaps matching TRBD1 (5 bases). Germline CDR1 MNHNS, CDR2 SASEGT. This CDR3 spans 14 amino acids. The V end was cut by 3 bases, the J end by 6 bases, with 14 bases between. CDR3 protein: CASSEPHLGPEAFF. The CDR3 DNA reads TGTGCCAGCAGTGAGCCCCACTTGGGGCCTGAAGCTTTCTTT.

The chain links TRBV2 to TRBJ2-1, with 7 bases aligning to TRBD1. The germline CDR1 and CDR2 sequences are SNHLY and FYNNEI. This CDR3 is 13 amino acids long. J lost 5 bases, V lost 8 bases, and 6 bases had no gene match. The CDR3 reads CASGGQANNEQFF. The CDR3 DNA reads as TGTGCCAGCGGAGGACAGGCCAACAATGAGCAGTTCTTC.

This clonotype was detected many times. This chain links TRBV5-4 with TRBJ2-5; D not certain. Germline loops: CDR1 SGHNT, CDR2 YYREEE (reference sequence). Trimming stripped 1 base from V and 2 bases from J, with 9 bases between. The CDR3 loop spans 14 amino acids. The CDR3 sequence is CASSLRSRQETQYF. CDR3 bases: TGTGCCAGCAGCTTGAGATCCAGACAAGAGACCCAGTACTTC.

This clonotype appeared many times. The gene calls are TRBV20-1 and TRBJ2-3, with 11 positions matching TRBD2. The CDR3 has 12 amino acids. CDR1 is DFQATT and CDR2 is SNEGSKA in the germline V gene (reference sequence). The CDR3 DNA sequence: TGCAGCCCCCTAGAGGGACTAGCGGAGCAGTATTTT. Translated, it gives CSPLEGLAEQYF.

The CDR3 sequence: CASSFGQGAISGNTIYF. The CDR3 bases are TGTGCCAGCAGTTTTGGGCAGGGGGCGATCTCTGGAAACACCATATATTTT. V and J are TRBV12-3 or TRBV12-4 and TRBJ1-3; 8 nucleotides match TRBD1. The ends lost 3 bases at V and 0 bases at J; junction bases unmatched: 7. This CDR3 region has 17 residues.